Many counts were recorded for the clone carrying this T cell receptor beta chain. Its antigen is unidentified. The V end was cut by 1 base, the J end by 7 bases, with 10 bases between. The CDR3 extends over 13 amino acids. Looked up from germline, CDR1 is MNHNS and CDR2 is SASEGT. The data belong to a study of T cell repertoires in cytomegalovirus infection. One entry per CDR3 protein results from TCRdb running MiXCR on the reads. The top ten clones hold less than 15% of a sample with 200,000 to 300,000 distinct CDR3 sequences, approximately 8.3% of them seen once. The study, taken as a whole, reports: The cumulative frequency of public TCR beta families distinguished individuals who carried CMV together with the relevant HLA. What dominated the ex vivo response were HLA-C-restricted CMV-specific TCR beta clonotypes.

The V and J genes are TRBV6-1 and TRBJ2-5; D is unresolved. The sequenced sample consisted of PBMCs. The clonotype comes from a human donor in good health (CMV status not recorded). Some clones in this sample may be carry-over from other donors' samples. CDR3 nucleotide sequence: TGTGCCAGCAGTGAAGATCCATTCGGGACCCAGTACTTC. It specifies CASSEDPFGTQYF.